The TCR beta chain described here comes from a study of T cell responses to AZD1222 COVID-19 vaccine. Using immunoSEQ multiplex PCR, the repertoire was profiled, and TCRdb retains in-frame clones only, with some absent. Counted here are under 150,000 clones, less than 95% occurring once; the ten biggest clones make up more than 3%. The germline V gene has CDR1 MNHEY and CDR2 SVGAGI. The CDR3 is 13 residues long. J lost 8 bases, V lost 6 bases, and 5 bases had no gene match. Sample: peripheral blood, taken on day 0 of AZD1222 vaccination. The clonotype comes from an adult in good health. This rearrangement joins TRBV6-5 to TRBJ1-4, with 8 bases matching TRBD1. CDR3 amino acids: CASRTGAGEKLFF. CDR3 DNA sequence: TGTGCCAGCAGGACAGGGGCGGGGGAAAAACTGTTTTTT.